Following are 32 T cell receptor beta chains from one sample sequenced in a study of T cells in Graves' hyperthyroidism and ophthalmopathy. From RNA transcripts, TCR beta CDR3 regions were amplified. During a first-round RT-PCR of the TCR CDR3, the HTBI primer set was used. TCRdb re-derived calls from the multiplex PCR reads in MiXCR, one entry per CDR3 protein. The sample records fewer than 650,000 distinct CDR3 sequences, approximately 15% being singletons. The sequencing sample was made of blood. These receptors all come from a woman between 25 and 40 years old with Graves' hyperthyroidism that later progressed to Graves' ophthalmopathy.

This clonotype was seen repeatedly, ten times or more. The rearrangement links TRBV30 to TRBJ1-2; no clear D. V lost 2 bases, J lost 8 bases, and 12 bases lay in between. The CDR3 is made up of 12 amino acids. Per the germline V gene, CDR1 is GTSNPN and CDR2 is SVGIG (reference sequence). For the CDR3, the DNA is TGTGCCTGGAGTCCGTCCCCGAGGGGCTACACCTTC. It encodes CAWSPSPRGYTF.

This clonotype was detected only a few times. The gene calls are TRBV25-1 and TRBJ1-4, with a weak D call TRBD1 (5 bases). Germline CDR1 reads MGHDK; CDR2 reads SYGVNS. The CDR3 length is 16 residues. Trimming cost V 1 base and J 6 bases, with 15 bases left between them. The CDR3 loop is CASSESWRGGDEKLFF. DNA of the CDR3: TGTGCCAGCAGTGAATCCTGGAGGGGCGGGGATGAAAAACTGTTTTTT. The full variable domain, completed using reference TRBV25-1 and TRBJ1-4, is EADIYQTPRYLVIGTGKKITLECSQTMGHDKMYWYQQDPGMELHLIHYSYGVNSTEKGDLSSESTVSRIRTEHFPLTLESARPSHTSQYLCASSESWRGGDEKLFFGSGTQLSVL.

This clonotype was seen ten or more times. CDR3 sequence: CASSLLEAGVQDTQYF. In DNA form, the CDR3 reads TGTGCCAGCAGCTTATTAGAGGCGGGAGTACAAGATACGCAGTATTTT. The rearrangement links TRBV11-3 to TRBJ2-3, with 7 bases aligning to TRBD2. The CDR3 is 16 amino acids. In germline, CDR1 is SGHNT, CDR2 YENEEA. J lost 5 bases, V lost 2 bases, and 10 bases had no gene match.

This clonotype occurred many times. The chain joins TRBV12-5 to TRBJ1-5; no reliable D call. Trimming removed 2 bases at V and 7 bases at J, with 12 bases between. The V gene's germline CDR1 is LGHNT and CDR2 FRNRAP. The length of the CDR3 is 14 residues. The DNA of the CDR3 is TGTGCTAGTGGTTTGTCGGGAGGCTTACAGCCCCAGCATTTT. This encodes CASGLSGGLQPQHF.

This clonotype was counted only a few times. The V call is TRBV27, the J call TRBJ2-1; 7 bases align to TRBD1. The length of the CDR3 is 16 residues. The V segment lost 4 bases and the J segment 4 bases; nucleotides outside the gene matches: 10. The germline V gene has CDR1 MNHEY and CDR2 SMNVEV (reference sequence). CDR3 sequence: CASSSRQGRAYNEQFF. CDR3 nucleotides: TGTGCCAGCAGTTCACGACAGGGCAGGGCTTACAATGAGCAGTTCTTC.

This clonotype was counted ten times or more. The chain recombines TRBV10-3 with TRBJ2-3; D might be TRBD1 (6 bases). Germline CDR1 ENHRY, CDR2 SYGVKD. The CDR3 loop spans 15 amino acids. The V gene lost 0 bases and the J gene lost 2 bases, with 9 bases spanning the gap. In nucleotides, the CDR3 is TGTGCCATCAGTGAGTCGAACAGGGTCACAGATACGCAGTATTTT. Amino acid sequence: CAISESNRVTDTQYF.

About this clonotype: Possible read error: a much larger clone is one base away. This rearrangement joins TRBV27 to TRBJ2-7; 14 bases align to TRBD2. The V segment lost 5 bases and the J segment 9 bases; nucleotides outside the gene matches: 9. The germline gives CDR1 MNHEY, CDR2 SMNVEV (reference sequence). The CDR3 runs to 15 residues. CDR3 sequence (DNA): TGTGCCAGCAGTCCAATCAGACTAGCGGGAGGGGGGCAGTACTTC. Translation: CASSPIRLAGGGQYF.

This clonotype was observed many times. This chain links TRBV30 with TRBJ1-3; D unclear. Germline V gene sequence: CDR1 GTSNPN, CDR2 SVGIG (reference sequence). The CDR3 contains 14 residues. V gave up 3 bases and J gave up 0 bases, with 9 bases separating them. In DNA form, the CDR3 reads TGTGCCTGGAGATTGGGGATCTCTGGAAACACCATATATTTT. This translates into CAWRLGISGNTIYF.

This clonotype turned up a few times. The chain employs TRBV12-3 or TRBV12-4 and TRBJ2-1; possibly TRBD2 for D (5 bases). The CDR3 extends over 16 amino acids. The ends were cut back, 0 bases at V and 7 bases at J, with 16 bases in the middle. The CDR3 region is CASSLASFGLQNEQFF. In nucleotides, the CDR3 is TGTGCCAGCAGTTTAGCAAGCTTTGGACTGCAGAATGAGCAGTTCTTC.

This clonotype was observed many times. The chain recombines TRBV5-1 with TRBJ1-1; D call uncertain. This CDR3 has 14 amino acids. V gave up 1 base and J gave up 6 bases, with 13 bases separating them. Germline V gene sequence: CDR1 SGHRS, CDR2 YFSETQ. The CDR3 sequence is CASSLRTDFSEAFF. CDR3 in DNA: TGCGCCAGCAGCTTGAGGACGGATTTCTCTGAAGCTTTCTTT.

Ten or more counts support this clonotype. The chain is built from TRBV5-1 and TRBJ2-7; 7 positions match TRBD2. V shed 4 bases and J 3 bases; nucleotides not matched to a gene: 7. Germline-derived CDR1 and CDR2 are SGHRS and YFSETQ. The CDR3 is made up of 14 amino acids. CDR3 amino acids: CASSGASGGYEQYF. CDR3 bases: TGCGCCAGCAGCGGAGCTAGCGGAGGCTACGAGCAGTACTTC.

The DNA for the CDR3 is TGTGCCAGCAGCTTAGGGACAGGGGGGACGAATTACAATGAGCAGTTCTTC. Encoded protein: CASSLGTGGTNYNEQFF. The rearrangement links TRBV11-2 to TRBJ2-1; TRBD1 matches at 10 bases. Per the germline V gene, CDR1 is SGHAT and CDR2 is FQNNGV. J lost 4 bases, V lost 1 base, and 7 bases had no gene match. The CDR3 runs to 17 residues.

The count of this clonotype is one. J is TRBJ2-7 and V is TRBV18, with 9 bases fitting TRBD1. From germline, CDR1 is KGHSH and CDR2 LQKENI. The CDR3 contains 16 residues. Trimming removed 2 bases from V and 3 bases from J; junction bases left unmatched: 8. CDR3 DNA sequence: TGTGCCAGCTCACCATTCACCGGGACAGGGCTCTACGAGCAGTACTTC. This sequence encodes CASSPFTGTGLYEQYF.

This clonotype has ten or more counts. This chain uses TRBV2 with TRBJ2-7, with a weak D call TRBD2 (5 bases). The CDR3 covers 14 residues. V shed 1 base and J shed 5 bases, with 12 bases lying between them. CDR1 and CDR2 (germline): SNHLY, FYNNEI. The CDR3: CASSEEGVIHEQYF. The CDR3 DNA sequence: TGTGCCAGCAGTGAAGAGGGAGTAATCCACGAGCAGTACTTC. Full variable domain (remainder filled in from reference TRBV2 and TRBJ2-7): EPEVTQTPSHQVTQMGQEVILRCVPISNHLYFYWYRQILGQKVEFLVSFYNNEISEKSEIFDDQFSVERPDGSNFTLKIRSTKLEDSAMYFCASSEEGVIHEQYFGPGTRLTVT.

The chain has TRBV6-1 and TRBJ2-5, with D tentatively TRBD1 or TRBD2 (6 bases each). With 0 bases removed from V and 5 bases from J, the gap between germline ends came to 10 bases. The length of the CDR3 is 14 residues. Germline lookup yields CDR1 MNHNS and CDR2 SASEGT. Here the CDR3 reads CASSEAIGGETQYF. The CDR3 region has the DNA TGTGCCAGCAGTGAAGCGATAGGGGGGGAGACCCAGTACTTC.

This clonotype was counted many times. The J gene is TRBJ2-2, the V gene TRBV3-1; D gene uncertain. CDR1 is LGHDT, CDR2 YNNKEL, per germline (reference sequence). This CDR3 contains 13 residues. The V end was cut by 4 bases, the J end by 7 bases, with 10 bases between. CDR3 residues: CASSRVPDGELFF. The CDR3 DNA is TGTGCCAGCAGCCGAGTCCCCGACGGGGAGCTGTTTTTT.

This clonotype showed up many times. V and J are TRBV27 and TRBJ1-4; a weak D match, TRBD1 (6 bases). The germline V gene encodes CDR1 MNHEY and CDR2 SMNVEV (reference sequence). Trimming shortened V by 6 bases and J by 3 bases, and 20 bases separated the two germline ends. This CDR3 comprises 17 residues. The CDR3 DNA follows: TGTGCCAGCAGGGAGCCGGGACACTCCCAATCTAATGAAAAACTGTTTTTT. As protein: CASREPGHSQSNEKLFF.

This clonotype was detected only a few times. The chain couples TRBV7-3 to TRBJ2-1; TRBD2 agrees at 7 bases. The CDR3 loop spans 16 amino acids. Germline CDR1 is SGHTA and CDR2 is FQGTGA. V shed 1 base, J shed 6 bases, and the junction held 9 bases outside the gene matches. The DNA of the CDR3 is TGTGCCAGCAGCTTAAGGGGACTACCCTCGGCCAATGAGCAGTTCTTC. It codes for CASSLRGLPSANEQFF. Looking up the rest from reference TRBV7-3 and TRBJ2-1 gives the full variable domain: GAGVSQTPSNKVTEKGKYVELRCDPISGHTALYWYRQSLGQGPEFLIYFQGTGAADDSGLPNDRFFAVRPEGSVSTLKIQRTERGDSAVYLCASSLRGLPSANEQFFGPGTRLTVL.

This clonotype appeared many times. The chain employs TRBV2 and TRBJ1-5; the D is unclear. The CDR3 runs 13 residues. From germline, CDR1 is SNHLY and CDR2 FYNNEI. V was cut by 1 base and J by 6 bases, with 7 bases left in between. Here the CDR3 reads CASSEGGGQPQHF. The CDR3 bases are TGTGCCAGCAGTGAAGGGGGTGGTCAGCCCCAGCATTTT.

This clonotype was detected ten times or more. The genes are TRBV11-1 and TRBJ2-1; 10 bases line up with TRBD2. The CDR3 is 20 amino acids. J lost 0 bases, V lost 5 bases, and 16 bases had no gene match. The germline V gene has CDR1 SGHAT and CDR2 FQDESV (reference sequence). The CDR3: CASSVTAGTSAFSSYNEQFF. Here the CDR3 DNA reads TGTGCCAGCAGCGTAACAGCCGGGACTAGCGCTTTTAGCTCCTACAATGAGCAGTTCTTC.

Details on this clonotype: The limits of the CDR3 on the DNA are not certain, so only TCRdb's listed CDR3 is given. This chain connects TRBV24-1 to TRBJ2-3; the table's TRBD1 call for D was not verified on the DNA. Germline CDR1 and CDR2: KGHDR and SFDVKD. The CDR3 sequence runs 14 residues, both termini included. The CDR3 loop is CATSDFGPGGPQYF.

This clonotype was seen repeatedly, ten times or more. The chain carries TRBV29-1 and TRBJ2-5; TRBD1 matches 7 bases. Germline loops: CDR1 SQVTM, CDR2 ANQGSEA. This CDR3 has 14 residues. Trimming removed 5 bases from V and 4 bases from J; junction bases left unmatched: 10. The CDR3 bases are TGCAGCGTTTGGGACAGTTTGCGGGTAGAGACCCAGTACTTC. Translating it yields CSVWDSLRVETQYF.

This clonotype has at least ten counts. V gene TRBV6-2 or TRBV6-3 combines with J gene TRBJ2-1; unclear D gene. CDR3 size: 13 residues. V gave up 6 bases and J gave up 4 bases, with 10 bases separating them. Germline CDR1 reads MNHEY; CDR2 reads SVGEGT. CDR3 sequence (DNA): TGTGCCAGCAGCGGAACAAAGTACAATGAGCAGTTCTTC. This encodes CASSGTKYNEQFF.

Points on this clonotype: At one boundary the junction diverges from the germline segment, which might be a read error. The chain carries TRBV12-3 or TRBV12-4 and TRBJ2-5; no firm D call. The length of the CDR3 is 11 residues. The DNA for the CDR3 is TGTGCCGGCAGTTTAGACGGGACCCAGTACTTC. This translates into CAGSLDGTQYF.

This sequence joins TRBV19 and TRBJ1-1, with D unresolved. CDR3 length equals 14 residues. V lost 5 bases, J lost 5 bases, and 15 bases lay in between. CDR1 is LNHDA and CDR2 is SQIVND in the germline V gene (reference sequence). The CDR3 sequence: CASSFPGLGTEAFF. CDR3 in DNA: TGTGCCAGTAGTTTTCCGGGCCTAGGGACTGAAGCTTTCTTT.

This clonotype was seen at least ten times. The chain couples TRBV3-1 to TRBJ2-1; D might be TRBD2 (7 bases). The V gene lost 0 bases and the J gene lost 7 bases, with 13 bases spanning the gap. The germline V gene has CDR1 LGHDT and CDR2 YNNKEL (reference sequence). The CDR3 is 15 residues long. CDR3: CASSQDGGAGNEQFF. The CDR3 DNA reads TGTGCCAGCAGCCAAGATGGGGGGGCAGGAAATGAGCAGTTCTTC.

This clonotype showed up just a few times. The chain links TRBV27 to TRBJ2-3, with TRBD2 matching over 14 bases. The germline V gene encodes CDR1 MNHEY and CDR2 SMNVEV (reference sequence). J lost 8 bases, V lost 8 bases, and 6 bases had no gene match. CDR3 length: 14 residues. CDR3 sequence (DNA): TGTGCCAGCGGACTAGCGGGAGGCTTTGGTACGCAGTATTTT. Residues: CASGLAGGFGTQYF.

For this clonotype: A much larger clone differs from this one at a single base, so this may be a read error. The rearrangement joins TRBV7-8 to TRBJ1-6; D call uncertain. The germline gives CDR1 SGHVS, CDR2 FQNEAQ. The CDR3 extends over 18 amino acids. CDR3 residues: CASSLARLQPLGGSPPHF. The DNA for the CDR3 is TGTGCCAGCAGCTTAGCCCGCTTACAACCCCTCGGTGGTTCACCCCCCCACTTT.

This clonotype was picked up many times. The chain combines TRBV6-6 with TRBJ2-7, with D unresolved. CDR3 length equals 14 residues. Per germline, CDR1 MNHNY and CDR2 SVGAGI (reference sequence). The V and J ends lost 2 bases and 2 bases respectively, with 10 bases between them. CDR3 in amino acids: CASSYGVETYEQYF. CDR3 DNA: TGTGCCAGCAGTTACGGCGTCGAGACCTACGAGCAGTACTTC.

This clonotype has at least ten counts. V and J are TRBV7-9 and TRBJ1-1; no clear D. The germline CDR1 and CDR2 sequences are SEHNR and FQNEAQ (reference sequence). V lost 2 bases to trimming and J lost 6 bases, with 7 bases between them. The CDR3 contains 12 residues. The CDR3 nucleotides are TGTGCCAGCAGCTTACCGGCGCCTGAAGCTTTCTTT. Protein product: CASSLPAPEAFF.

This chain connects TRBV4-3 to TRBJ2-2; D not certain. Per the germline V gene, CDR1 is LGHNA and CDR2 is YSLEER. Trimming stripped 0 bases from V and 3 bases from J, with 17 bases between. This CDR3 is built from 18 residues. CDR3 in DNA: TGCGCCAGCAGCCAAGATTATGGGCCCACTCATTACACCGGGGAGCTGTTTTTT. This sequence encodes CASSQDYGPTHYTGELFF.

This sequence joins TRBV7-3 and TRBJ2-7, with D perhaps being TRBD1 or TRBD2 (5 bases each). The V and J ends lost 5 bases and 5 bases respectively, with 22 bases between them. This CDR3 comprises 16 residues. Germline V gene sequence: CDR1 SGHTA, CDR2 FQGTGA. CDR3 amino acids: CASSEYGTSLPNEQYF. Here the CDR3 DNA reads TGTGCCAGCAGCGAATACGGGACCAGCCTTCCCAACGAGCAGTACTTC.